The sequence of this T cell receptor beta chain was determined in a study of T cell responses to AZD1222 COVID-19 vaccine. As for this clone: Its antigen is still unknown.

Study-level findings and limits: Recipients of AZD1222 seropositive at baseline numbered only 5 or 6. With two AZD1222 doses given, Spike-specific TCR breadth and depth both rose.

The junction had 6 bases not matched to a gene; V was cut back by 1 base and J by 1 base. The CDR3 length is 16 residues. The germline V gene encodes CDR1 SGHKS and CDR2 YYEKEE (reference sequence). Method: immunoSEQ multiplex PCR; TCRdb's copy keeps in-frame clones and lacks some. The data show 90,000 to 110,000 clones, approximately 89% seen once. Pooling was applied to second doses at about 4 or about 12 weeks. This specimen consisted of peripheral blood, obtained 28 days after the second AZD1222 dose. The rearrangement joins TRBV5-5 to TRBJ1-1; 8 nucleotides match TRBD1. The receptor's source is an adult who received the AZD1222 COVID-19 vaccine. CDR3 loop: CASSLFQGAGNTEAFF. The DNA of the CDR3 is TGTGCCAGCAGCTTGTTTCAGGGGGCGGGGAACACTGAAGCTTTCTTT.